What follows are 11 T cell receptor beta chains derived from one specimen sequenced in a study of blood T cells in healthy people across ages. A second about 6 to 12 cycle PCR used barcoded and J-beta primers. Using its own MiXCR run on the 5' RACE reads, TCRdb lists one record per CDR3 protein. The sample shows hundreds of thousands of distinct CDR3 sequences, about 51% of them seen only once. The sequenced sample was blood. These receptors came from a woman over 75 in good health.

Regarding this clonotype: Being one base from a much bigger clone, this may be a read error. The rearrangement links TRBV5-1 to TRBJ2-7, with TRBD2 matching over 10 bases. CDR3 length: 16 residues. J was trimmed by 2 bases and V by 1 base; bases with no gene match: 6. CDR1 is SGHRS, CDR2 YFSETQ, per germline. CDR3 residues: CASSLSRTSGTYEQYF. The DNA for the CDR3 is TGCGCCAGCAGCTTGTCCAGGACTAGCGGAACCTACGAGCAGTACTTC.

This chain joins TRBV20-1 and TRBJ2-7; 7 bases match TRBD2. CDR1 and CDR2 from the germline V gene are DFQATT and SNEGSKA (reference sequence). Trimming cost V 1 base and J 0 bases; bases outside gene matches: 0. The CDR3 contains 13 residues. CDR3 sequence (DNA): TGCAGTGCTAGAGTAGCGGGCTCCTACGAGCAGTACTTC. This gives the protein CSARVAGSYEQYF.

On this clonotype: This may arise from a read error, as a much more abundant clone is one base away. The V gene is TRBV10-3, the J gene TRBJ2-1; D is unclear. CDR1 is ENHRY, CDR2 SYGVKD, per germline. This CDR3 contains 14 residues. The CDR3 coding sequence is TGTGCCATCAGTTCCCAAGCTAATAACAAGGAGCAGTTCTTC. Its translation is CAISSQANNKEQFF.

This clonotype occurred a few times. J is TRBJ1-1 and V is TRBV5-1; D is undetermined. Germline V gene data show CDR1 as SGHRS and CDR2 as YFSETQ. V shed 4 bases and J shed 0 bases, with 10 bases lying between them. The CDR3 runs to 14 residues. The DNA of the CDR3 is TGCGCCAGCAGCGAGGGAAGGCTGAACACTGAAGCTTTCTTT. Translated: CASSEGRLNTEAFF.

The chain links TRBV12-3 or TRBV12-4 to TRBJ2-3; D unclear. The CDR3 totals 13 residues. V lost 6 bases and J 6 bases, leaving 13 bases between the germline ends. CDR3 loop: CASSLSPLDTQYF. The CDR3 bases are TGTGCCAGCAGCTTATCCCCGTTGGATACGCAGTATTTT.

On this clonotype: A much larger clone lies a single base off, so this may be a read error. The chain couples TRBV27 to TRBJ1-6, with D unclear. Trimming cost V 2 bases and J 10 bases, with 15 bases left between them. Looked up from germline, CDR1 is MNHEY and CDR2 is SMNVEV (reference sequence). There are 15 residues in the CDR3. The CDR3 DNA reads as TGTGCCAGCAGTTTAGAAGGCCTAGTGCAATCACCCCTCCACTTT. Amino acid sequence: CASSLEGLVQSPLHF.

This clonotype was counted many times. The J gene is TRBJ2-1, the V gene TRBV5-1; possible D gene TRBD1, 6 bases. The CDR3 runs 16 residues. The ends were cut back, 4 bases at V and 6 bases at J, with 20 bases in the middle. The V gene's germline CDR1 is SGHRS and CDR2 YFSETQ. Here the CDR3 reads CASSAKIAGVFNEQFF. CDR3 nucleotide sequence: TGCGCCAGCAGCGCGAAGATAGCAGGGGTTTTCAATGAGCAGTTCTTC.

On this clonotype itself: A read error is possible here, since a much larger clone lies one base away. The chain is built from TRBV10-3 and TRBJ2-3, with TRBD1 matching over 10 bases. The germline V gene has CDR1 ENHRY and CDR2 SYGVKD. The CDR3 sequence is 17 residues long. CDR3 DNA: TGTGCCATCAGAGGGGACAGGGGAAGCCCAAGCACAGAGACGCAGTATTTT. Translating gives CAIRGDRGSPSTETQYF.

The chain recombines TRBV15 with TRBJ1-3; D uncertain. This CDR3 is built from 15 residues. Germline CDR1 reads LNHNV; CDR2 reads YYDKDF (reference sequence). V gave up 3 bases and J gave up 1 base, with 10 bases separating them. Here the CDR3 reads CATSRDEGSGNTIYF. In nucleotides, the CDR3 is TGTGCCACCAGCAGGGATGAGGGATCTGGAAACACCATATATTTT.

Of note for this clonotype: A read error is possible here, since a much larger clone lies one base away. The rearrangement joins TRBV6-5 to TRBJ1-3, with D maybe TRBD1 (6 bases). Germline loops: CDR1 MNHEY, CDR2 SVGAGI. The CDR3 has 14 amino acids. The CDR3 region has the DNA TGTGCCAGCAGCCTAGGGGGGAAAGGAAACGCCATATATTTT. This sequence encodes CASSLGGKGNAIYF.

The CDR3 sequence is CASSLRWGTLETQYF. The CDR3 DNA reads TGTGCCAGCAGTTTAAGGTGGGGGACGTTAGAGACCCAGTACTTC. The chain joins TRBV28 to TRBJ2-7, with D perhaps matching TRBD1 or TRBD2 (5 bases each). The J call may be wrong; the DNA end is better matched by TRBJ2-5. Germline lookup yields CDR1 MDHEN and CDR2 SYDVKM. The CDR3 runs to 15 residues.